The clone carrying this T cell receptor (beta chain) was recorded many times. Each CDR3 protein is one row after TCRdb ran MiXCR on the RT-PCR reads. Found here are 650,000 to 800,000 distinct CDR3 sequences, 14% of them singletons; the top ten hold 3.6%. CDR1 MNHEY and CDR2 SVGAGI come from the germline V gene. Unmatched junction bases numbered 7, after V lost 5 bases and J lost 6 bases. The CDR3 totals 14 residues. J is TRBJ2-1 and V is TRBV6-5, with TRBD1 matching over 7 bases. This TCR was sampled from a female donor in good health, serving as a healthy control. The sample taken for sequencing was memory CD4+ T cells from blood. The CDR3 nucleotides read TGTGCCAGCAGTCAACAGGGGTCGGGCAATGAGCAGTTCTTC. Its protein product is CASSQQGSGNEQFF.